This TCR beta chain was sequenced for a study of shared T cell receptors in the human thymus. This CDR3 region has 16 residues. From germline, CDR1 is SGHDN and CDR2 FVKESK. V was shortened by 10 bases and J by 3 bases, with 23 bases between the two germline ends. Data came from immunoSEQ multiplex PCR; TCRdb stores just in-frame clones and leaves some out. There are over 350,000 clones in the sample; 95% occur only once, and approximately 0.02% lies in the top ten. Specimen: thymocytes. The chain carries TRBV14 and TRBJ2-3, with D possibly matching TRBD2 (5 bases). This clonotype originated in a human donor. This CDR3 is CATSPRGPGVTDTQYF. CDR3 bases: TGTGCCACCTCGCCAAGAGGGCCTGGAGTGACAGATACGCAGTATTTT.